This TCR beta chain was sequenced for a study of human T cells and chemical hapten exposure. General study findings and limits: Once DPC sensitization occurred, TCRs above 1 in 1000 frequency showed no change.

The authors extracted total RNA from unfractionated whole blood. Each cDNA molecule in the library carried unique molecular identifiers. TCRdb recomputed calls from the 5' RACE reads with MiXCR, one row per CDR3 protein. The sample holds 130,000 or so distinct CDR3 sequences, 4.1% seen once. The sample holds many counts of this clonotype. Its antigen is still unknown. This CDR3 spans 15 amino acids. Germline CDR1 is SGHRS and CDR2 is YFSETQ. Trimming cost V 1 base and J 2 bases, with 13 bases left between them. The clonotype originates from a female donor in good health. V and J are TRBV5-1 and TRBJ2-7; TRBD1 or TRBD2 may be the D gene (5 bases each). As DNA, the CDR3 is TGCGCCAGCAGCTTGTTTTCGGGACCTGCCTACGAGCAGTACTTC. Protein sequence: CASSLFSGPAYEQYF.